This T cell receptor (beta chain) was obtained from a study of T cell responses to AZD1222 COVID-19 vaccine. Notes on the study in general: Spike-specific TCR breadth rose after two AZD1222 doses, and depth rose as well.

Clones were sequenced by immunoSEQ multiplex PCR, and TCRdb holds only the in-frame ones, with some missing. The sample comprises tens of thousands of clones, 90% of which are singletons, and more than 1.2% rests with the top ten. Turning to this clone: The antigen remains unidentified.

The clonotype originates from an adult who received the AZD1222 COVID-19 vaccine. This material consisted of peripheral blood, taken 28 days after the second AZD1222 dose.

This CDR3 reads CASSLGKSGNTIYF. CDR3 DNA: TGTGCCAGCAGCCTAGGGAAATCTGGAAACACCATATATTTT. The genes are TRBV3-1 (or the pseudogene TRBV3-2) and TRBJ1-3; D unclear. This CDR3 comprises 14 residues. V was trimmed by 4 bases and J by 1 base, leaving 8 bases between them. Germline V CDR1 and CDR2: LGHDT, YNNKEL (reference sequence).